Listed below are T cell receptor beta chains from one sample, sequenced in a study of CD8 T cells in Susac syndrome. One entry per CDR3 protein, called by TCRdb with MiXCR from the immunoSEQ multiplex PCR reads. The sample carries around 170,000 distinct CDR3 sequences, approximately 95% recorded once. The sequenced sample consisted of CD8+ T cells from PBMCs. The source is a human donor with multiple sclerosis. CDR3s include the opening cysteine and the closing phenylalanine or tryptophan. Each record gives: D gene, CDR3 length, V gene, J gene, clone size, CDR3 DNA, CDR3 protein. The D gene is left open where the match is weak. Only part of the rows carry a size: once, few, many, or a class if the clone is expanded.

>-|13|TRBV20-1|TRBJ1-1|once
TGCAGTGCTAGAGATCGGTCAGACACTGAAGCTTTCTTT
CSARDRSDTEAFF
>-|14|TRBV20-1|TRBJ1-4|-
TGCAGCCACGGACGGATGGGCGAAAATGAAAAACTGTTTTTT
CSHGRMGENEKLFF
>-|14|TRBV5-1|TRBJ1-1|-
TGCGCCAGCAGCTTAGACCTTGGTAAAATCGAAGCTTTCTTT
CASSLDLGKIEAFF
>-|13|TRBV2|TRBJ2-1|-
TGTGCCAGCAGTGCACCGAGGGAGTTCGCGCAGTTCTTC
CASSAPREFAQFF
>TRBD1|14|TRBV27|TRBJ1-6|-
TGTGCCAGCACCCAGACAGGGGCCCCATCACCCCTCCACTTT
CASTQTGAPSPLHF
>-|14|TRBV24-1|TRBJ2-1|-
TGTGCCACCAGTGACCCGGGACACGGCGCGGAGCAGTTCTTC
CATSDPGHGAEQFF
>-|14|TRBV6-2/TRBV6-3|TRBJ2-7|-
TGTGCCAGCAGTTACGATGAGGGAGTCTACGAGCAGTACTTC
CASSYDEGVYEQYF
>TRBD2|16|TRBV27|TRBJ2-7|-
TGTGCCAGCAGTCCGACCGCGGGGGAACTCTCCTACGAGCAGTACTTC
CASSPTAGELSYEQYF
>-|14|TRBV20-1|TRBJ2-1|-
TGCAGTGCTGGCCCGTCAATCGCCTACAATGAGCAGTTCTTC
CSAGPSIAYNEQFF
>-|16|TRBV7-9|TRBJ2-1|-
TGTGCCAGCAGCTTAGCAGGCAGGCCCGATGTGGATGAGCAGTTCTTC
CASSLAGRPDVDEQFF
>-|14|TRBV27|TRBJ2-1|-
TGTGCCAGCTTCGAGGGAGTGGACTACAATGAGCAGTTCTTC
CASFEGVDYNEQFF
>-|15|TRBV7-3|TRBJ2-4|-
TGTGCCAGCAGCCCCACCGGGGGGCTGGCGGACATTCAGTACTTC
CASSPTGGLADIQYF
>-|14|TRBV15|TRBJ1-2|-
TGTGCCACCAGCAGATCCCCTCATCACATTGGCTACACCTTC
CATSRSPHHIGYTF
>-|15|TRBV28|TRBJ2-3|-
TGTGCCAGCAGTTTCCAGGGACTGACCACAGATACGCAGTATTTT
CASSFQGLTTDTQYF
>TRBD1|14|TRBV20-1|TRBJ2-7|-
TGCAGTGCAACTCCTCGGGACAGGGACTACGAGCAGTACTTC
CSATPRDRDYEQYF
>TRBD1|13|TRBV29-1|TRBJ2-1|-
TGCAGCGTTCTGACAGGGGCTTGGGATGAGCAGTTCTTC
CSVLTGAWDEQFF
>-|14|TRBV11-2|TRBJ2-3|-
TGTGCCAGCAGCTTAGCCCTACGCACAGATACGCAGTATTTT
CASSLALRTDTQYF
>-|11|TRBV29-1|TRBJ2-3|-
TGCAGCGTTCGAGGATTAGATACGCAGTATTTT
CSVRGLDTQYF
>TRBD1|14|TRBV5-6|TRBJ2-7|-
TGTGCCAGCAGCTTGGCTGGGACAGGGACCGAGCAGTACTTC
CASSLAGTGTEQYF
>-|16|TRBV7-8|TRBJ2-3|-
TGTGCCAGCAGCGAGCGACTGTACGCAGGGGAAGATACGCAGTATTTT
CASSERLYAGEDTQYF
>-|13|TRBV19|TRBJ2-7|-
TGTGCCAGTAGTGGTTCTGCAGGGCCCGAGCAGTACTTC
CASSGSAGPEQYF
>TRBD1|13|TRBV29-1|TRBJ1-2|once
TGCAGCGTGGTAACAGGGGAACTCGATGGCTACACCTTC
CSVVTGELDGYTF
>TRBD2|15|TRBV20-1|TRBJ2-7|-
TGCAGTGCTGCGCCGGGGGGGGGACGATACTACGAGCAGTACTTC
CSAAPGGGRYYEQYF
>TRBD1|15|TRBV2|TRBJ1-1|-
TGTGCCAGCAGTGAGTCTGGAGGGGGCGATTTTGAAGCTTTCTTT
CASSESGGGDFEAFF
>TRBD1|14|TRBV13|TRBJ2-7|-
TGTGCCAGCAGCTCCGGGACAGGCTATAGGGAGCAGTACTTC
CASSSGTGYREQYF
>TRBD1|17|TRBV23-1|TRBJ2-1|-
TGCGCCAGCAGTACCCAGGGACAGGCTACGGTATGCGATGAGCAGTTCTTC
CASSTQGQATVCDEQFF
>-|11|TRBV29-1|TRBJ1-1|few
TGCAGCGTTGAGCTAGGAACTGAAGCTTTCTTT
CSVELGTEAFF
>-|15|TRBV3-1|TRBJ2-1|-
TGTGCCAGCAGCCAAGAAGCCCGGACAAGGCATGAGCAGTTCTTC
CASSQEARTRHEQFF
>TRBD2|15|TRBV12-3/TRBV12-4|TRBJ2-1|-
TGTGCCAGCACACCAGCGGGGGTCGTTTACAATGAGCAGTTCTTC
CASTPAGVVYNEQFF
>TRBD1|14|TRBV4-1|TRBJ2-7|-
TGCGCCAGCAGCCAAGGACAGGGGGCTGCAGAGCAGTACTTC
CASSQGQGAAEQYF
>TRBD1|16|TRBV6-5|TRBJ1-2|-
TGTGCCAGCAGTTACAGCCTACAGGGGGGCGACTATGGCTACACCTTC
CASSYSLQGGDYGYTF
>-|11|TRBV7-9|TRBJ1-2|-
TGTGCCAGCAGCTTAGCGAGGGGCTACACCTTC
CASSLARGYTF
>-|14|TRBV30|TRBJ1-2|-
TGTGCCTGGCATGAGGGGAGTAGATACTATGGCTACACCTTC
CAWHEGSRYYGYTF
>-|12|TRBV7-3|TRBJ2-2|-
TGTGCCAGCAGCCTTCTCGGCGGGGAGCTGTTTTTT
CASSLLGGELFF
>TRBD2|20|TRBV20-1|TRBJ2-1|-
TGCAGTGCTAGTGCCGCACCCTTACCGGGACTAGCGGCCTCCTACAATGAGCAGTTCTTC
CSASAAPLPGLAASYNEQFF
>-|16|TRBV4-1|TRBJ2-2|-
TGCGCCAGCAGCCTACGGGAGAAGGGGTTTGCCGGGGAGCTGTTTTTT
CASSLREKGFAGELFF
>TRBD2|16|TRBV28|TRBJ2-7|once
TGTGCCAGCAGTCCGTCCGGGACTAGCGGGAGCCACGAGCAGTACTTC
CASSPSGTSGSHEQYF
>-|15|TRBV4-1|TRBJ1-3|-
TGCGCCAGCAGCCATGGGGACAACTCTGGAAACACCATATATTTT
CASSHGDNSGNTIYF
>TRBD1|14|TRBV29-1|TRBJ1-1|-
TGCAGCGTTGAAGGGGGGGACAGGGACACTGAAGCTTTCTTT
CSVEGGDRDTEAFF
>TRBD1|15|TRBV3-1|TRBJ1-2|-
TGTGCCAGCAGCCAAGGGACAGGTACTAACTATGGCTACACCTTC
CASSQGTGTNYGYTF
>-|13|TRBV27|TRBJ2-1|-
TGTGCCAGCAGGAGCGCGTCAAACAATGAGCAGTTCTTC
CASRSASNNEQFF